This T cell receptor beta chain was sequenced during a study of CD8 T cells in Susac syndrome. Whole-study findings and limits: It was acknowledged in the study that its TCR sequencing and HLA analysis involved a relatively small number of individuals.

With regard to this clonotype: Its antigen is still unknown. A read error may produce the germline difference seen at one junction end.

From blood CD8+ and CD4+ T cells, the TCR beta chain was sequenced. It was negative isolation that provided the CD8+ and CD4+ T cells, whereas TEMRA cells were enriched by FACS. The RNA input was roughly 0.45 to 1 ug, and it was reverse transcribed with random hexamers. immunoSEQ multiplex PCR amplified TCR beta CDR3 across 54 Vbeta, 13 Jbeta. TCRdb reprocessed the immunoSEQ multiplex PCR reads with MiXCR, giving one entry per CDR3 protein. The sample contains a few hundred thousand distinct CDR3 sequences, about 85% of which appear only once. The CDR3 loop spans 17 amino acids. Germline CDR1 and CDR2: MGHDK and SYGVNS.

Specimen: CD8+ T cells from PBMCs. V gene TRBV25-1 combines with J gene TRBJ2-2, with D possibly TRBD1 on 7 matching bases. This receptor was taken from a human donor with multiple sclerosis. The CDR3 sequence is CARSDHPGGTDTGELFF. The CDR3 coding sequence is TGTGCCCGCAGTGACCATCCAGGGGGGACGGATACCGGGGAGCTGTTTTTT.